This entry lists 8 T cell receptor beta chains sequenced from one sample in a study of blood T cells in healthy people across ages. The authors ran a second PCR of 7 to 11 cycles using a sample-barcoded 5' primer and a J-beta primer mix. TCRdb used MiXCR to reprocess the 5' RACE reads, holding one entry per CDR3 protein. The repertoire consists of hundreds of thousands of distinct CDR3 sequences, with about 28% occurring once and the leading ten covering 17%. Material for sequencing was blood. The receptors stem from a woman aged 80 or over in good health.

This clonotype was seen at least ten times. The chain couples TRBV9 to TRBJ2-3; D is possibly TRBD2 (6 bases). This CDR3 is built from 16 residues. Germline values: CDR1 SGDLS, CDR2 YYNGEE. The ends were cut back, 0 bases at V and 3 bases at J, with 14 bases in the middle. This CDR3 is CASSVASGGETDTQYF. In DNA, the CDR3 is TGTGCCAGCAGCGTAGCGTCCGGGGGTGAGACAGATACGCAGTATTTT. Variable domain in full (rest from reference TRBV9 and TRBJ2-3): DSGVTQTPKHLITATGQRVTLRCSPRSGDLSVYWYQQSLDQGLQFLIQYYNGEERAKGNILERFSAQQFPDLHSELNLSSLELGDSALYFCASSVASGGETDTQYFGPGTRLTVL.

To note about this clonotype: This could be a read error, since a much larger clone is one nucleotide away. The chain combines TRBV20-1 with TRBJ1-2; TRBD1 might be the D (6 bases). V was clipped by 5 bases and J by 4 bases, with 14 bases between them. CDR1 and CDR2 from the germline V gene are DFQATT and SNEGSKA (reference sequence). This CDR3 contains 13 residues. In DNA, the CDR3 is TGCAGTGCTTCGTTACAGGGAAGCTATGGCTACACCTTC. Amino acids: CSASLQGSYGYTF.

This clonotype was counted a few times. The rearrangement links TRBV16 to TRBJ1-5; weak D call: TRBD1 (5 bases). The CDR3 spans 14 residues. V was trimmed by 4 bases and J by 6 bases, leaving 13 bases between them. Germline V gives CDR1 KGHSY, CDR2 FQNENV. CDR3 in DNA: TGTGCCAGCAGCCCAGACGGGGGGAGTCAGCCCCAGCATTTT. Amino acid sequence: CASSPDGGSQPQHF.

At least ten counts were recorded for this clonotype. The genes are TRBV6-2 or TRBV6-3 and TRBJ2-7; TRBD1 agrees at 9 bases. The CDR3 loop spans 14 amino acids. V was clipped by 6 bases and J by 6 bases; unmatched bases: 9. Germline assignment: CDR1 MNHEY and CDR2 SVGEGT. CDR3 loop: CASSTGTGTSEQYF. The CDR3 nucleotides are TGTGCCAGCAGCACCGGGACAGGGACCTCCGAGCAGTACTTC.

This clonotype has just a few counts. A single base separates this from a much larger clone, so it may be a read error. V usage is TRBV7-2 and J usage is TRBJ2-5, with D possibly matching TRBD2 (6 bases). The length of the CDR3 is 14 residues. Per the germline V gene, CDR1 is SGHTA and CDR2 is FQGNSA. V lost 5 bases and J lost 8, with 18 bases in between. CDR3 sequence: CASSRGSGKRTQYF. In DNA, the CDR3 is TGTGCCAGCAGCCGAGGTAGCGGCAAGAGAACCCAGTACTTC.

This clonotype has more than one count but fewer than ten. This could be a read error, since a much larger clone is one nucleotide away. The chain uses TRBV6-1 and TRBJ1-2; 9 bases fit TRBD1. V lost 6 bases and J lost 2; bases outside the gene matches: 7. Germline assignment: CDR1 MNHNS and CDR2 SASEGT. The CDR3 has 15 amino acids. CDR3 loop: CASREPGQGNYGYTF. CDR3 in DNA: TGTGCCAGCAGGGAGCCGGGACAGGGAAACTATGGCTACACCTTC.

V is TRBV10-3 and J is TRBJ1-1; D not resolved. V was pared by 11 bases and J by 1 base, with 14 bases between. Germline V gene sequence: CDR1 ENHRY, CDR2 SYGVKD. CDR3 length equals 13 residues. The CDR3 here is CAVGSLQNTEAFF. CDR3 in DNA: TGTGCCGTCGGATCCCTTCAGAACACTGAAGCTTTCTTT.

This clonotype was counted between two and nine times. This chain joins TRBV6-5 and TRBJ1-6; tentatively, D is TRBD1 (5 bases). There are 12 residues in the CDR3. V lost 7 bases and J 8 bases, leaving 9 bases between the germline ends. In germline, CDR1 is MNHEY, CDR2 SVGAGI. CDR3 region: CASKLGDSPLHF. CDR3 bases: TGTGCCAGCAAACTAGGGGATTCACCCCTCCACTTT.